The 5 T cell receptor beta chains below all came from one sample that was sequenced in a study of cytomegalovirus exposure and HLA in healthy donors. In the PCR, 60 Vbeta and 13 Jbeta primers were used. The assay was immunoSEQ multiplex PCR, and TCRdb's table has in-frame clones only and misses some. Of 150,000 or so clones listed, around 79% are singletons. The sample taken for sequencing was PBMCs. These receptors were collected from a man aged 25 to 40 in good health and CMV-seropositive.

The chain couples TRBV7-9 to TRBJ1-6; TRBD1 is a possible D gene (5 bases). The CDR3 sequence is 13 residues long. The germline CDR1 and CDR2 sequences are SEHNR and FQNEAQ (reference sequence). With 11 bases removed from V and 2 bases from J, the gap between germline ends came to 10 bases. The CDR3: CAGAVTYNSPLHF. CDR3 in DNA: TGTGCCGGGGCCGTTACCTATAATTCACCCCTCCACTTT.

This chain links TRBV29-1 with TRBJ1-2; TRBD1 agrees at 9 bases. This CDR3 has 15 residues. V dropped 0 bases and J dropped 4; count of bases not matched to a gene: 6. CDR1 is SQVTM, CDR2 ANQGSEA, per germline. Written as DNA, the CDR3 is TGCAGCGTTGAAGACGGACAGGGGTTTACCTATGGCTACACCTTC. Encoded protein: CSVEDGQGFTYGYTF.

The chain combines TRBV5-4 with TRBJ2-6, with TRBD2 as a possible D gene (5 bases). The CDR3 spans 11 residues. Germline V gene data show CDR1 as SGHNT and CDR2 as YYREEE (reference sequence). V was cut by 4 bases and J by 17 bases, with 13 bases left in between. The CDR3: CASSGEGFLTF. In nucleotides, the CDR3 is TGTGCCAGCAGCGGTGAGGGTTTCTTGACTTTC.

The V call is TRBV11-3, the J call TRBJ2-1; TRBD2 agrees at 9 bases. Germline CDR1 is SGHNT and CDR2 is YENEEA. The V segment lost 1 base and the J segment 12 bases; nucleotides outside the gene matches: 13. This CDR3 has 16 residues. The CDR3 nucleotides read TGTGCCAGCAGCTTAGTTGCGGGGGGGGCCTTTAGTAGGCAGTTCTTC. Translating it yields CASSLVAGGAFSRQFF.

V and J are TRBV7-2 and TRBJ1-1, with D possibly TRBD1 on 5 matching bases. Germline V gene sequence: CDR1 SGHTA, CDR2 FQGNSA. The V and J ends lost 1 base and 0 bases respectively, with 12 bases between them. The CDR3 spans 16 residues. CDR3 protein: CASSLGGRGMNTEAFF. The CDR3 DNA sequence: TGTGCCAGCAGCTTAGGCGGGAGGGGTATGAACACTGAAGCTTTCTTT.